Listed here are 18 T cell receptor beta chains from one sample, sequenced in a study of T-cell reconstitution after alpha-beta-depleted transplantation in children. The TCRbeta library was prepared with unique molecular identifiers. TCRdb re-called the PCR reads through MiXCR, storing one row per CDR3 protein. The sample carries about 420,000 distinct CDR3 sequences, around 16% recorded once. The starting material was PBMCs, mostly from graft donor cells, obtained 360 days after TCRalphabeta/CD19-depleted stem cell transplant. These receptors were taken from a boy younger than two who had a stem cell transplant for Wiskott-Aldrich syndrome, so the T cells may come from the graft donor.

This chain connects TRBV6-1 to TRBJ2-7, with TRBD2 as a possible D gene (5 bases). V was cut by 5 bases and J by 0 bases, with 14 bases left in between. The CDR3 contains 15 residues. The V gene's germline CDR1 is MNHNS and CDR2 SASEGT. The chain's CDR3 is CASSRWAEGSYEQYF. CDR3 coding DNA: TGTGCCAGCAGTCGGTGGGCCGAGGGCTCCTACGAGCAGTACTTC.

The table lists this clonotype with a few counts. The CDR3, as DNA: TGCGCCAGCAGCCAAGATTCCCTAGCGGGAATAACCGGGGAGCTGTTTTTT. Protein: CASSQDSLAGITGELFF. The chain joins TRBV4-3 to TRBJ2-2; 9 bases match TRBD2. The CDR3 runs 17 residues. Germline V gene lookup returns CDR1 LGHNA and CDR2 YSLEER. V trimming: 0 bases; J trimming: 5 bases; junction bases outside the gene matches: 7.

In this sample, this clonotype turned up a few times. Written as DNA, the CDR3 is TGTGCCAGCAGTTTAGACAGGACAGGGACAGATACGCAGTATTTT. Translated, it gives CASSLDRTGTDTQYF. This rearrangement joins TRBV12-3 or TRBV12-4 to TRBJ2-3; TRBD1 matches at 8 bases. The length of the CDR3 is 15 residues. After removal of 1 base from V and 3 bases from J, the junction contained 3 bases not matched to a gene.

The rearrangement joins TRBV6-5 to TRBJ2-3; D gene unclear. CDR1 and CDR2 from the germline V gene are MNHEY and SVGAGI. The CDR3 length is 14 residues. With 5 bases removed from V and 2 bases from J, the gap between germline ends came to 11 bases. CDR3 sequence reads: CASSRSAVTDTQYF. In nucleotides, the CDR3 is TGTGCCAGCAGTCGCTCGGCGGTCACAGATACGCAGTATTTT.

The chain employs TRBV4-1 and TRBJ2-5, with D unresolved. The CDR3 has 15 amino acids. Germline V gives CDR1 MGHRA, CDR2 YSYEKL. Trimming took off 2 bases at V and 5 bases at J, with 15 bases between the two ends. Here the CDR3 reads CASSQPWLFGETQYF. The CDR3 coding sequence is TGCGCCAGCAGCCAACCATGGCTTTTCGGGGAGACCCAGTACTTC.

The CDR3 sequence is CASSHASGTSSEQYF. The CDR3 nucleotides are TGCGCCAGCAGCCATGCCTCCGGGACCTCAAGTGAGCAGTACTTC. The rearrangement uses TRBV4-1 and TRBJ2-7, with D perhaps being TRBD1 or TRBD2 (5 bases each). This CDR3 is 15 amino acids long. Trimming took off 3 bases at V and 7 bases at J, with 19 bases between the two ends. The germline V gene has CDR1 MGHRA and CDR2 YSYEKL.

This clonotype was counted a few times. The rearrangement uses TRBV10-3 and TRBJ1-5, with a tentative D call TRBD1 (5 bases). This CDR3 is built from 13 residues. The V and J ends lost 4 bases and 4 bases respectively, with 8 bases between them. Germline loops: CDR1 ENHRY, CDR2 SYGVKD. The CDR3 is CAISGGPNQPQHF. The DNA of the CDR3 is TGTGCCATCAGTGGGGGACCTAATCAGCCCCAGCATTTT.

This clonotype was counted a few times. The CDR3 loop reads CSVAAGNYGYTF. DNA of the CDR3: TGCAGCGTTGCGGCGGGGAACTATGGCTACACCTTC. The rearrangement links TRBV29-1 to TRBJ1-2; no firm D call. V shed 4 bases and J shed 2 bases, with 8 bases lying between them. Germline V gene lookup returns CDR1 SQVTM and CDR2 ANQGSEA. The CDR3 spans 12 residues.

The chain carries TRBV24-1 and TRBJ2-7; possible D gene TRBD1, 6 bases. V lost 3 bases to trimming and J lost 3 bases, with 14 bases between them. CDR1 is KGHDR and CDR2 is SFDVKD in the germline V gene. The CDR3 totals 15 residues. The CDR3 DNA reads TGTGCCACCAGTGATCCCCGGGACAACTTCTACGAGCAGTACTTC. Encoded protein: CATSDPRDNFYEQYF.

This clonotype was observed a few times. This rearrangement joins TRBV20-1 to TRBJ2-1; D call uncertain. V was trimmed by 4 bases and J by 4 bases, leaving 14 bases between them. The CDR3 loop spans 14 amino acids. Looked up from germline, CDR1 is DFQATT and CDR2 is SNEGSKA (reference sequence). This chain's CDR3 is CSANTGLRYNEQFF. The CDR3 DNA reads as TGCAGTGCTAACACCGGGCTCCGTTACAATGAGCAGTTCTTC.

This clonotype occurred a few times. The chain employs TRBV7-9 and TRBJ2-1, with TRBD2 matching 13 bases. CDR1 and CDR2 (germline): SEHNR, FQNEAQ (reference sequence). The CDR3 runs to 13 residues. Trimming cost V 1 base and J 14 bases; bases outside gene matches: 2. CDR3 amino acids: CASSLGTSGREFF. The CDR3 bases are TGTGCCAGCAGCTTAGGTACTAGCGGGAGGGAGTTCTTC.

The chain is built from TRBV19 and TRBJ1-5; D ambiguous. The length of the CDR3 is 13 residues. Germline lookup yields CDR1 LNHDA and CDR2 SQIVND (reference sequence). Trimming removed 3 bases from V and 2 bases from J, with 5 bases in between. The CDR3 loop is CASSIRGNQPQHF. Written as DNA, the CDR3 is TGTGCCAGTAGTATTCGTGGCAATCAGCCCCAGCATTTT.

The chain combines TRBV7-2 with TRBJ2-3; 12 bases line up with TRBD2. The V and J ends lost 0 bases and 5 bases, in that order; junction bases with no gene match: 9. CDR1 SGHTA and CDR2 FQGNSA come from the germline V gene. The CDR3 has 18 residues. The CDR3 DNA reads as TGTGCCAGCAGCTTAGCGCTCCGACTAGCGGGAGTGTTAGATACGCAGTATTTT. This encodes CASSLALRLAGVLDTQYF. Based on the CDR3 plus reference TRBV7-2 and TRBJ2-3, the full variable domain is GAGVSQSPSNKVTEKGKDVELRCDPISGHTALYWYRQSLGQGLEFLIYFQGNSAPDKSGLPSDRFSAERTGGSVSTLTIQRTQQEDSAVYLCASSLALRLAGVLDTQYFGPGTRLTVL.

The rearrangement joins TRBV24-1 to TRBJ2-1; a possible D gene is TRBD2 (5 bases). Per the germline V gene, CDR1 is KGHDR and CDR2 is SFDVKD. The CDR3 spans 14 residues. Trimming stripped 4 bases from V and 9 bases from J, with 15 bases between. In nucleotides, the CDR3 is TGTGCCACCAGTGACCCAACACGACGGGGTGAGCAGTTCTTC. Amino acids: CATSDPTRRGEQFF.

The table lists this clonotype with a few counts. The chain is built from TRBV12-3 or TRBV12-4 and TRBJ2-5, with no clear D. CDR3 length equals 11 residues. Trimming left V 6 bases short and J 7 bases short, with 9 bases between. The CDR3 loop is CASSRHGTQYF. DNA of the CDR3: TGTGCCAGCAGCCGACACGGGACCCAGTACTTC.

The chain has TRBV29-1 and TRBJ2-3, with 13 bases that match TRBD2. CDR1 is SQVTM and CDR2 is ANQGSEA in the germline V gene. The CDR3 is 14 residues long. J was trimmed by 3 bases and V by 6 bases; bases with no gene match: 3. The CDR3: CSVGTSGVTDTQYF. CDR3 sequence (DNA): TGCAGCGTGGGGACTAGCGGGGTTACAGATACGCAGTATTTT.

This clonotype was found a few times. The chain links TRBV28 to TRBJ2-4; D might be TRBD1 (6 bases). CDR1 is MDHEN, CDR2 SYDVKM, per germline. The V gene lost 3 bases and the J gene lost 10 bases, with 13 bases spanning the gap. The CDR3 runs 13 residues. The CDR3 DNA sequence: TGTGCCAGCAGTTTGGGACAACTGGGGATTCAGTACTTC. Translation: CASSLGQLGIQYF.

This clonotype was seen only a few times. This rearrangement joins TRBV20-1 to TRBJ2-3, with TRBD2 matching over 9 bases. The CDR3 has 14 amino acids. Trimming removed 6 bases from V and 4 bases from J; junction bases left unmatched: 8. Germline V gene lookup returns CDR1 DFQATT and CDR2 SNEGSKA (reference sequence). The CDR3 DNA follows: TGCAGTGCACCATTGAGGACTAGCGCAGATACGCAGTATTTT. It is translated as CSAPLRTSADTQYF.